The 30 T cell receptor beta chains below were found in one sample sequenced in a study of shared clonotypes between healthy human individuals. The protocol was immunoSEQ multiplex PCR, while the TCRdb copy is restricted to in-frame clones and leaves out a portion. The sample has fewer than 850,000 clones, roughly 70% seen once. The sequencing input was memory CD4+ T cells sorted from blood. Subset noted: CD45RA-negative fraction. The receptors were gathered from a woman under 40 in good health.

This clone was found a few times. The genes are TRBV5-1 and TRBJ1-4; D not resolved. Looked up from germline, CDR1 is SGHRS and CDR2 is YFSETQ. The CDR3 has 12 amino acids. Trimming took 4 bases from V and 5 from J, leaving 6 bases between them. The CDR3 DNA is TGCGCCAGCAGCGTCGCCAATGAAAAACTGTTTTTT. Its translation is CASSVANEKLFF.

The gene calls are TRBV7-3 and TRBJ2-7; 10 bases are a match to TRBD2. The trim removed 3 bases at V and 7 bases at J, leaving 3 bases unmatched. The CDR3 loop spans 13 amino acids. Germline V gene sequence: CDR1 SGHTA, CDR2 FQGTGA. CDR3: CASSLLAGVEQYF. DNA of the CDR3: TGTGCCAGCAGCTTGCTAGCGGGAGTAGAGCAGTACTTC.

A few counts support this clone. The chain joins TRBV18 to TRBJ2-6, with D perhaps TRBD2 (7 bases). Trimming pared 4 bases from V and 0 bases from J, leaving 16 bases between. CDR1 is KGHSH and CDR2 is LQKENI in the germline V gene. The CDR3 is 18 amino acids. CDR3 residues: CASSQLGGLSSGANVLTF. The CDR3, as DNA: TGTGCCAGCTCACAGTTGGGGGGGCTCAGCTCTGGGGCCAACGTCCTGACTTTC. The variable domain in full, completed from reference TRBV18 and TRBJ2-6, reads NAGVMQNPRHLVRRRGQEARLRCSPMKGHSHVYWYRQLPEEGLKFMVYLQKENIIDESGMPKERFSAEFPKEGPSILRIQQVVRGDSAAYFCASSQLGGLSSGANVLTFGAGSRLTVL.

V is TRBV5-1 and J is TRBJ2-7; D not certain. The CDR3 totals 15 residues. The ends were cut back, 0 bases at V and 7 bases at J, with 17 bases in the middle. Germline-derived CDR1 and CDR2 are SGHRS and YFSETQ. The CDR3 DNA sequence: TGCGCCAGCAGCTTGGCGTCCGCAACCCCCTGGGAGCAGTACTTC. Its protein is CASSLASATPWEQYF.

In regard to this clone: This same CDR3 is encoded by further DNA sequences in the sample. The genes are TRBV5-1 and TRBJ2-3; D remains unclear. V was trimmed by 2 bases and J by 5 bases, leaving 6 bases between them. Per germline, CDR1 SGHRS and CDR2 YFSETQ. This CDR3 region has 12 residues. CDR3 region: CASSFGEDTQYF. The DNA of the CDR3 is TGCGCCAGCAGCTTTGGGGAAGATACGCAGTATTTT.

The chain employs TRBV6-6 and TRBJ1-4, with D possibly TRBD1 on 6 matching bases. The CDR3 totals 15 residues. CDR1 and CDR2 (germline): MNHNY, SVGAGI (reference sequence). With 4 bases removed from V and 8 bases from J, the gap between germline ends came to 17 bases. CDR3 in amino acids: CASSLHDRPREKLFF. DNA of the CDR3: TGTGCCAGCAGTTTACACGACAGGCCTAGGGAAAAACTGTTTTTT.

This chain joins TRBV7-2 and TRBJ2-5; 8 bases match TRBD1. V lost 4 bases to trimming and J lost 7 bases; unmatched junction nucleotides: 14. Germline CDR1 reads SGHTA; CDR2 reads FQGNSA. This CDR3 has 16 residues. The CDR3 loop is CASSYAPTGAGGTQYF. For the CDR3, the DNA is TGTGCCAGCAGCTATGCCCCGACAGGGGCCGGGGGGACCCAGTACTTC.

Only a few counts were recorded for this clone. CDR3 nucleotides: TGTGCCAGTAGCCCGATGGCGGGAGTGGGAGAGACCCAGTACTTC. Translating it yields CASSPMAGVGETQYF. This chain connects TRBV19 to TRBJ2-5; 7 bases match TRBD2. V was clipped by 6 bases and J by 4 bases; unmatched bases: 11. The CDR3 extends over 15 amino acids. Germline loops: CDR1 LNHDA, CDR2 SQIVND (reference sequence).

The rearrangement joins TRBV5-4 to TRBJ2-6, with D unclear. V lost 2 bases and J lost 2, with 8 bases in between. CDR1 and CDR2 (germline): SGHNT, YYREEE (reference sequence). The CDR3 covers 15 residues. The CDR3 coding sequence is TGTGCCAGCAGCTTTGGGGTTCCTGGGGCCAACGTCCTGACTTTC. Protein: CASSFGVPGANVLTF.

The chain employs TRBV2 and TRBJ1-2; TRBD1 agrees at 8 bases. The length of the CDR3 is 14 residues. The junction had 9 bases not matched to a gene; V was cut back by 4 bases and J by 8 bases. Germline values: CDR1 SNHLY, CDR2 FYNNEI. For the CDR3, the DNA is TGTGCCAGCAGTGGGCGTCAGGGGGCGCAGGGCTACACCTTC. This encodes CASSGRQGAQGYTF.

The chain combines TRBV6-5 with TRBJ1-5; D uncertain. Trimming took off 0 bases at V and 4 bases at J, with 4 bases between the two ends. The CDR3 covers 13 residues. CDR1 MNHEY and CDR2 SVGAGI come from the germline V gene. CDR3 amino acids: CASSYSWNQPQHF. The CDR3 region has the DNA TGTGCCAGCAGTTACTCCTGGAATCAGCCCCAGCATTTT.

This clone has more than one count but fewer than ten. This chain uses TRBV5-4 with TRBJ1-1; D remains unclear. The CDR3 has 12 amino acids. Trimming shortened V by 0 bases and J by 9 bases, and 9 bases separated the two germline ends. Per the germline V gene, CDR1 is SGHNT and CDR2 is YYREEE (reference sequence). For the CDR3, the DNA is TGTGCCAGCAGCTTGGGCCTCGCTAAAGCTTTCTTT. Translated: CASSLGLAKAFF.

The chain recombines TRBV7-3 with TRBJ2-1; weak D call: TRBD2 (5 bases). CDR1 and CDR2 (germline): SGHTA, FQGTGA. The V end was cut by 1 base, the J end by 6 bases, with 7 bases between. The CDR3 sequence is 13 residues long. The CDR3 region is CASSLRAANEQFF. CDR3 DNA sequence: TGTGCCAGCAGCTTAAGAGCGGCCAATGAGCAGTTCTTC.

The chain carries TRBV18 and TRBJ2-7; D not resolved. Germline loops: CDR1 KGHSH, CDR2 LQKENI. The CDR3 runs to 12 residues. The V gene lost 3 bases and the J gene lost 3 bases, with 6 bases spanning the gap. The DNA of the CDR3 is TGTGCCAGCTCACCGCGGAGCTACGAGCAGTACTTC. The encoded protein is CASSPRSYEQYF.

This rearrangement joins TRBV19 to TRBJ1-5; 7 nucleotides agree with TRBD1. Germline V gene data show CDR1 as LNHDA and CDR2 as SQIVND (reference sequence). This CDR3 contains 14 residues. J was trimmed by 3 bases and V by 8 bases; bases with no gene match: 7. CDR3 nucleotides: TGTGCCAGTGCTAGACAGGGTAACAATCAGCCCCAGCATTTT. It yields the protein CASARQGNNQPQHF. The variable domain in full, completed from reference TRBV19 and TRBJ1-5, reads DGGITQSPKYLFRKEGQNVTLSCEQNLNHDAMYWYRQDPGQGLRLIYYSQIVNDFQKGDIAEGYSVSREKKESFPLTVTSAQKNPTAFYLCASARQGNNQPQHFGDGTRLSIL.

The chain uses TRBV4-1 and TRBJ2-5; 9 bases line up with TRBD1. Germline CDR1 MGHRA, CDR2 YSYEKL. V lost 0 bases, J lost 6 bases, and 5 bases stayed unmatched. The CDR3 loop spans 15 amino acids. The CDR3 nucleotides read TGCGCCAGCAGCCAAGATCTGGACAGGGGAAAGACCCAGTACTTC. As protein: CASSQDLDRGKTQYF.

This clone showed up just once. V usage is TRBV7-2 and J usage is TRBJ2-5, with 8 nucleotides matching TRBD1. The J call is doubtful: the DNA matches TRBJ2-7 better. This CDR3 is 15 amino acids long. Germline-derived CDR1 and CDR2 are SGHTA and FQGNSA. The CDR3 loop reads CASSRQQGANGEQYF. The CDR3 DNA follows: TGTGCCAGCAGCCGACAGCAGGGGGCAAACGGCGAGCAGTACTTC.

Note on this clone: Other DNA sequences of this sample code for an identical CDR3. This chain connects TRBV5-8 to TRBJ2-1; 8 bases are a match to TRBD2. Germline trimming cut 1 base from V and 3 bases from J; bases unmatched to any gene: 3. Germline CDR1 is SGHTS and CDR2 is YDEGEE. CDR3 size: 15 residues. CDR3 sequence reads: CASSLSGRSYNEQFF. The CDR3 DNA reads as TGTGCCAGCAGCTTGAGCGGGAGAAGCTACAATGAGCAGTTCTTC.

V usage is TRBV11-2 and J usage is TRBJ2-5, with D perhaps given as TRBD1 or TRBD2 (5 bases each). The DNA end is a closer match to TRBJ2-7, so the J assignment may be wrong. From germline, CDR1 is SGHAT and CDR2 FQNNGV. CDR3 length: 15 residues. CDR3: CASSLAGPDTGEQYF. As DNA, the CDR3 is TGTGCCAGCAGCTTAGCGGGACCCGATACGGGCGAGCAGTACTTC.

DNA of the CDR3: TGTGCCAGTTCGGGACAGGGACTCTCTGGGGCCAACGTCCTGACTTTC. It specifies CASSGQGLSGANVLTF. The V gene is TRBV6-6, the J gene TRBJ2-6; 9 nucleotides match TRBD1. With 9 bases clipped from V and 0 bases from J, the junction kept 6 bases outside the gene matches. This CDR3 contains 16 residues. Germline V CDR1 and CDR2: MNHNY, SVGAGI (reference sequence).

A note on this clone: Other DNA sequences in this specimen translate into the identical CDR3. The chain joins TRBV5-4 to TRBJ2-3; D unclear. V was shortened by 2 bases and J by 2 bases, with 6 bases between the two germline ends. CDR3 length: 13 amino acids. CDR1 SGHNT and CDR2 YYREEE come from the germline V gene (reference sequence). For the CDR3, the DNA is TGTGCCAGCAGCTTATTTTCCACAGATACGCAGTATTTT. Translated: CASSLFSTDTQYF.

The rearrangement uses TRBV30 and TRBJ2-5; the match to TRBD1 covers 7 bases. The J call may be incorrect, as the DNA end agrees better with TRBJ2-7. The CDR3 extends over 12 amino acids. Germline values: CDR1 GTSNPN, CDR2 SVGIG (reference sequence). CDR3 DNA sequence: TGTGCCTGGGAGACAGGGAAATACGAGCAGTACTTC. This gives the protein CAWETGKYEQYF.

This clone appeared a few times. The chain uses TRBV28 and TRBJ1-4; 9 nucleotides align to TRBD1. This CDR3 has 15 amino acids. Trimming at V came to 6 bases and at J to 8 bases, leaving 10 bases not matched to a gene. Per the germline V gene, CDR1 is MDHEN and CDR2 is SYDVKM. The DNA of the CDR3 is TGTGCCAGCAGCCGACCGGGACAGGGACGGGAAAAACTGTTTTTT. This sequence encodes CASSRPGQGREKLFF.

The chain recombines TRBV6-1 with TRBJ1-5; 8 positions match TRBD1. CDR3 size: 15 residues. Looked up from germline, CDR1 is MNHNS and CDR2 is SASEGT. J was trimmed by 7 bases and V by 3 bases; bases with no gene match: 8. The CDR3 loop reads CASSDLQGGKQPQHF. Here the CDR3 DNA reads TGTGCCAGCAGTGATCTACAGGGGGGGAAACAGCCCCAGCATTTT.

Only a few counts were recorded for this clone. The chain joins TRBV19 to TRBJ2-2; 16 bases agree with TRBD2. Germline V gene sequence: CDR1 LNHDA, CDR2 SQIVND (reference sequence). Trimming at V came to 5 bases and at J to 6 bases, leaving 6 bases not matched to a gene. This CDR3 has 17 residues. The CDR3 nucleotides read TGTGCCAGTAGTTCGGGACTAGCGGGAGGGATCCCCGGGGAGCTGTTTTTT. Protein sequence: CASSSGLAGGIPGELFF. The full variable domain, with the rest looked up from reference TRBV19 and TRBJ2-2, is DGGITQSPKYLFRKEGQNVTLSCEQNLNHDAMYWYRQDPGQGLRLIYYSQIVNDFQKGDIAEGYSVSREKKESFPLTVTSAQKNPTAFYLCASSSGLAGGIPGELFFGEGSRLTVL.

This clone was counted a few times. The chain joins TRBV18 to TRBJ2-4; TRBD1 matches at 10 bases. This CDR3 spans 15 amino acids. Looked up from germline, CDR1 is KGHSH and CDR2 is LQKENI. After removal of 5 bases from V and 7 bases from J, the junction contained 8 bases not matched to a gene. DNA of the CDR3: TGTGCCAGCTCAAAGGGACAGGGGTTTGGGAACATTCAGTACTTC. Translation: CASSKGQGFGNIQYF.

The rearrangement uses TRBV11-2 and TRBJ2-5; TRBD1 is a possible D gene (5 bases). Germline V gene lookup returns CDR1 SGHAT and CDR2 FQNNGV. V was pared by 5 bases and J by 5 bases, with 12 bases between. This CDR3 has 13 residues. CDR3: CASSDSYSETQYF. The CDR3 bases are TGTGCCAGCAGCGACAGCTATTCGGAGACCCAGTACTTC.

The table lists this clone with a few counts. This chain links TRBV6-5 with TRBJ2-3; D possibly corresponds to TRBD2 (5 bases). Germline-derived CDR1 and CDR2 are MNHEY and SVGAGI. CDR3 length: 16 amino acids. V lost 3 bases to trimming and J lost 0 bases, with 13 bases between them. The CDR3: CASSYRWTSSTDTQYF. DNA of the CDR3: TGTGCCAGCAGTTATAGATGGACTTCTAGCACAGATACGCAGTATTTT.

This clone was recorded once. This rearrangement joins TRBV10-2 to TRBJ1-4, with TRBD1 as a possible D gene (5 bases). Germline CDR1 is WSHSY and CDR2 is SAAADI. The CDR3 length is 14 residues. V shed 6 bases and J shed 2 bases, with 10 bases lying between them. The CDR3 region is CASSPGLTNEKLFF. The CDR3 nucleotides are TGCGCCAGCAGCCCGGGACTCACTAATGAAAAACTGTTTTTT.

CDR3 DNA: TGTGCCAGCAGCAACGGACGGGGTACGATCGCCGAGCAGTACTTC. Translated: CASSNGRGTIAEQYF. The chain employs TRBV2 and TRBJ2-7, with a tentative D call TRBD2 (5 bases). Deletions cut 6 bases from V and 6 bases from J, with 21 bases between. The CDR3 has 15 residues. CDR1 and CDR2 from the germline V gene are SNHLY and FYNNEI.